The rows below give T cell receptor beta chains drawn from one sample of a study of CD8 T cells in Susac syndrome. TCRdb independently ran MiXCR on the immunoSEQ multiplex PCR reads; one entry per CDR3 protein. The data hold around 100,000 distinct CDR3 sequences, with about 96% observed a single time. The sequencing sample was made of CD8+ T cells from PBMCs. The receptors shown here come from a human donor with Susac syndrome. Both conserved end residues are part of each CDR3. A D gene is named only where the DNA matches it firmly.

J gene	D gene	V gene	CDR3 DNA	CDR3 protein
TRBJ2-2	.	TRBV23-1	TGCGCCAGCCTAGGAGGAGAAAACACCGGGGAGCTGTTTTTT	CASLGGENTGELFF
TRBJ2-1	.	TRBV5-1	TGCGCCAGCAGCCCCCTCTTCGGGGGATACAATGAGCAGTTCTTC	CASSPLFGGYNEQFF
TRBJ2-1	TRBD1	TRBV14	TGTGCCAGCAGCTTGACAGGGAGCTCCTACAATGAGCAGTTCTTC	CASSLTGSSYNEQFF
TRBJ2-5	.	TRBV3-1	TGTGCCAGCAGCCAAGCGAGTAGGTTCGTGGAGACCCAGTACTTC	CASSQASRFVETQYF
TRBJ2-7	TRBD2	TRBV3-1	TGTGCCAGCAGCCGACGGAGCGGGAGCTACGAGCAGTACTTC	CASSRRSGSYEQYF
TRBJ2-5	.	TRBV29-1	TGCAGCGTTGGTTCCAGCGGGCGCCTCCAAGAGACCCAGTACTTC	CSVGSSGRLQETQYF
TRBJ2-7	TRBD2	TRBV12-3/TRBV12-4	TGTGCCAGCAGTTTAGCTAGCGGGACCTACGAGCAGTACTTC	CASSLASGTYEQYF
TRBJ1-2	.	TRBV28	TGTGCCAGCAGTTTGCGCCCCCAGGCTGGCTATGGCTACACCTTC	CASSLRPQAGYGYTF
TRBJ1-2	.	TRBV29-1	TGCAGCGCCTGGGTCCGGGCCGAAGGGTATGGCTACACCTTC	CSAWVRAEGYGYTF
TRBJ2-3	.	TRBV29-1	TGCAGCGGTGGGGGCGGCACAGATACGCAGTATTTT	CSGGGGTDTQYF
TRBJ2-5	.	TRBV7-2	TGTGCCAGCAGCCATGCCACCCAAGAGACCCAGTACTTC	CASSHATQETQYF
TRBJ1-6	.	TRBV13	TGTGCCAGCAGCTCCGGACGGACGGTACCCCTCCACTTT	CASSSGRTVPLHF
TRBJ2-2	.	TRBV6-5	TGTGCCAGCAGTTACAGGGGGGGACGCACCGGGGAGCTGTTTTTT	CASSYRGGRTGELFF
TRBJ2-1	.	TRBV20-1	TGCAGTGCTAGATGGGATAACCCCCCTGAGCAGTTCTTC	CSARWDNPPEQFF
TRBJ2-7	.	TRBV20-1	TGCAGTGCTAGAGATGGCGGGGGCGGGTACGAGCAGTACTTC	CSARDGGGGYEQYF
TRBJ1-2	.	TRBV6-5	TGTGCCAGCAGTTACACCGCAGGGATGTTACGTGGCTACACCTTC	CASSYTAGMLRGYTF